The T cell receptor (beta chain) described here comes from a study of cytomegalovirus exposure and HLA in healthy donors. V was clipped by 6 bases and J by 4 bases; unmatched bases: 4. This CDR3 has 15 amino acids. Per germline, CDR1 LNHDA and CDR2 SQIVND (reference sequence). Primers for the PCR totalled 60 Vbeta and 13 Jbeta. Here immunoSEQ multiplex PCR was the method, and the copy in TCRdb shows in-frame clones only, minus some. Of about 120,000 clones in the sample, around 76% were seen once. This receptor was obtained from a man in his 60s in good health and CMV-seropositive. The chain couples TRBV19 to TRBJ2-1; 12 bases match TRBD2. Sequenced material: PBMCs. CDR3 residues: CASRTGTSGYNEQFF. The CDR3 bases are TGTGCCAGTAGGACCGGGACTAGCGGGTACAATGAGCAGTTCTTC.